This T cell receptor beta chain was sequenced in a study of blood T cells in healthy people across ages. With a J-beta primer mix and a sample-barcoded 5' primer, a second PCR ran roughly 6 to 11 cycles. Using its own MiXCR run on the 5' RACE reads, TCRdb lists one record per CDR3 protein. The repertoire holds hundreds of thousands of distinct CDR3 sequences, with around 62% as singletons. Whole-study findings and limits: Estimates based on one million T cells were treated as lower bounds. PBMCs that were unsorted prevented a conclusive naive versus antigen-experienced comparison. Long-lived and aged donors differed, with more naive CD4+ cells and higher diversity in the long-lived.

This CDR3 has 14 amino acids. CDR1 is LGHNA, CDR2 YSLEER, per germline. There are a few counts of this clonotype. Its target is unknown. Compared with germline, one end of the junction differs, possibly owing to a read error. This chain uses TRBV4-3 with TRBJ2-1; TRBD1 or TRBD2 may be the D gene (5 bases each). This TCR derives from a man aged 25-45 years in good health. Sample: blood. The CDR3 DNA is TGCGCCAGCAGCCAAGTACATCGGGGACGTCCTGAGTACTTC. It is translated as CASSQVHRGRPEYF.